This T cell receptor beta chain is drawn from a study of T-cell reconstitution after alpha-beta-depleted transplantation in children. Unique molecular identifiers were incorporated during preparation of the TCRbeta library. TCRdb used MiXCR to reprocess the PCR reads, holding one entry per CDR3 protein. The sample records about 27,000 distinct CDR3 sequences, over 15% being singletons. V shed 3 bases and J shed 5 bases, with 13 bases lying between them. Germline V CDR1 and CDR2: MDHEN, SYDVKM. This CDR3 has 14 amino acids. General study findings and limits: Fresh T-cell production supplied most of the T-cell counts and diversity seen one year after transplant. Reports say that about two months after transplant, the alpha-beta T cells came out of several hundred graft clones that had expanded. Certain patients had high TCRbeta diversity at day 60, and it came from recipient T cells and thymic progenitors that survived.

On this clonotype itself: Its antigen is undetermined.

This chain joins TRBV28 and TRBJ2-5, with D perhaps assigned TRBD1 or TRBD2 (5 bases each). The sequenced sample was PBMCs, mostly from graft donor cells, obtained 60 days after TCRalphabeta/CD19-depleted stem cell transplant. This clonotype originated in a male patient between 2 and 10 years old who had a stem cell transplant for acute lymphoblastic leukemia, so the T cells may come from the graft donor. DNA of the CDR3: TGTGCCAGCAGTTTCCTTGGGGGACGGGAGACCCAGTACTTC. This codes for CASSFLGGRETQYF.